Each of the 8 T cell receptor beta chains below was sequenced from the same sample in a study of T-cell memory formation after mild COVID-19. MiXCR, run by TCRdb on the 5' RACE reads, gives a single entry per CDR3 protein. In the table there are a few hundred thousand distinct CDR3 sequences, 15% to 20% of which are singletons. The material sequenced was PBMCs or a T cell subset sorted from them (not recorded which). The receptors shown here come from a man in his late teens or twenties who had mild COVID-19 (a few samples of this study predate the infection). Cell type and time point are not known.

There are a few counts of this clonotype. The chain carries TRBV7-2 and TRBJ2-1; 9 bases map to TRBD2. The CDR3 sequence is 17 residues long. V was clipped by 4 bases and J by 4 bases; unmatched bases: 11. The V gene's germline CDR1 is SGHTA and CDR2 FQGNSA. The CDR3 bases are TGTGCCAGCAGCTCAGGGAGGCTGCGGGGGGGTTACAATGAGCAGTTCTTC. It translates to CASSSGRLRGGYNEQFF.

This clonotype was found a few times. The gene calls are TRBV6-1 and TRBJ1-6; D uncertain. V gave up 4 bases and J gave up 9 bases, with 16 bases separating them. Germline assignment: CDR1 MNHNS and CDR2 SASEGT. This CDR3 comprises 15 residues. The CDR3 reads CASSVNHRDSSPLHF. The CDR3 nucleotides read TGTGCCAGCAGTGTAAATCATCGGGATAGTTCACCCCTCCACTTT.

This chain joins TRBV9 and TRBJ2-7; no clear D. Germline CDR1 and CDR2: SGDLS and YYNGEE. The CDR3 is 17 amino acids. V was shortened by 3 bases and J by 2 bases, with 21 bases between the two germline ends. CDR3: CASSARNDNFPTYEQYV. The CDR3 nucleotides are TGTGCCAGCAGCGCCCGAAACGATAACTTCCCCACCTACGAGCAGTACGTC.

This clonotype was detected a few times. A read error may explain this, as a much larger clone is one base away. The V call is TRBV20-1, the J call TRBJ1-5; D might be TRBD1 (5 bases). V was cut by 6 bases and J by 9 bases, with 18 bases left in between. Germline V gives CDR1 DFQATT, CDR2 SNEGSKA (reference sequence). The CDR3 has 13 residues. The chain's CDR3 is CSAQEGPGGPQHF. For the CDR3, the DNA is TGCAGTGCCCAAGAGGGGCCCGGAGGGCCCCAGCATTTT.

This clonotype appeared a few times. J is TRBJ2-3 and V is TRBV4-3, with 10 bases aligning to TRBD2. CDR1 is LGHNA, CDR2 YSLEER, per germline. The CDR3 has 17 amino acids. V gave up 0 bases and J gave up 3 bases; unmatched junction bases: 6. CDR3 amino acids: CASSQDGSGGATDTQYF. The CDR3 DNA follows: TGCGCCAGCAGCCAAGATGGGAGCGGGGGGGCTACAGATACGCAGTATTTT.

This clonotype was observed a single time. The chain carries TRBV4-3 and TRBJ2-1; 12 bases line up with TRBD2. The CDR3 contains 17 residues. J gave up 9 bases and V 0 bases, and 9 bases lay outside the gene matches. Germline V CDR1 and CDR2: LGHNA, YSLEER. The CDR3 sequence: CASSQEYPSGGAGEQFF. Written as DNA, the CDR3 is TGCGCCAGCAGCCAAGAGTATCCTAGCGGGGGGGCGGGTGAGCAGTTCTTC.

This clonotype has only a few counts. At one end the junction does not follow the germline gene, possibly because of a read error. The chain couples TRBV6-6 to TRBJ2-3, with 8 positions matching TRBD2. The CDR3 is 16 amino acids. CDR1 MNHNY and CDR2 SVGAGI come from the germline V gene (reference sequence). CDR3 in DNA: TGTGCCAGCAGTAAGCTGACGACTAGCGCCACATATACGCAGTATTTT. It is translated as CASSKLTTSATYTQYF.

The rearrangement links TRBV14 to TRBJ2-7; 10 bases are a match to TRBD1. CDR1 is SGHDN and CDR2 is FVKESK in the germline V gene. The CDR3 contains 16 residues. Trimming at V came to 4 bases and at J to 2 bases, leaving 8 bases not matched to a gene. The CDR3 region has the DNA TGTGCCAGCAGCCGGAAGGGGACAGGGGTTCCCTACGAGCAGTACTTC. Its translation is CASSRKGTGVPYEQYF.